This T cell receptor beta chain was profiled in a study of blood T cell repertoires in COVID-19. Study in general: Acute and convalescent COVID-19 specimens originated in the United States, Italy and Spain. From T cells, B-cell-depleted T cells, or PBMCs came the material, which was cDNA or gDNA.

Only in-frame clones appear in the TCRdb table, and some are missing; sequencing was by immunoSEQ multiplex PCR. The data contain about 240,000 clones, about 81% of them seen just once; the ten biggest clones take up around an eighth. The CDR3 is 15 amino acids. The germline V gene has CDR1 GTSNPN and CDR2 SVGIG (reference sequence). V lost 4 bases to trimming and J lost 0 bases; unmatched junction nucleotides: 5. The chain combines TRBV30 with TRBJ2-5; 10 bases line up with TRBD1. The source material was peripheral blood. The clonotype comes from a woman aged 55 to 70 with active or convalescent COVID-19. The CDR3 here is CAWNRDRGYQETQYF. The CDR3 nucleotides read TGTGCCTGGAACCGGGACAGGGGATACCAAGAGACCCAGTACTTC.